This T cell receptor (beta chain) is drawn from a study of beta chain features in type 1 diabetes. Study outcomes and limitations: A moderate, significant TCRB CDR3 shortening appeared in type 1 diabetes across four CD4+ subsets. Insertions at VDJ junctions were less frequent in type 1 diabetes patients. These patients also deleted more nucleotides at the same junctions.

Germline V lookup: CDR1 SGDLS, CDR2 YYNGEE. The length of the CDR3 is 12 residues. Between the trimmed V and J ends, which lost 6 bases and 5 bases, there was a span of 11 bases. Via CD45RO/CCR7/CD25/CD127/CD95/CD27, cells of the CD4+ naive, central memory, regulatory and stem cell-like memory subsets were sorted. What was sequenced were expressed TCRB transcripts, since all of the isolated RNA had been reverse transcribed. Using immunoSEQ multiplex PCR, the repertoire was profiled, and TCRdb retains in-frame clones only, with some absent. The repertoire includes 95,000 to 150,000 clones, roughly 15% of them detected once, and 2% to 3% sits in the top ten. This clone was found many times. The target antigen is unknown.

The V call is TRBV9, the J call TRBJ2-5; TRBD1 is a possible D gene (6 bases). This clonotype was sampled from a man aged 30 to 39 with type 1 diabetes. The sequencing input was central memory CD4+ T cells from blood. The CDR3 DNA follows: TGTGCCAGCAAACAGGGAAAGGAGACCCAGTACTTC. Amino acids: CASKQGKETQYF.